The 4 T cell receptor beta chains below come from one sample, sequenced in a study of CD8+ T cells in alopecia areata. Extracted RNA was reverse transcribed into cDNA, the sequencing template. The repertoire was sequenced with immunoSEQ multiplex PCR; TCRdb's copy has only in-frame clones and lacks some. This sample has about 190,000 clones, with around 66% found just once. As for treatment: oral pan-JAK inhibitor, 5-10 mg twice daily. The specimen was CD4+ T cells sorted from blood, collected at week 4, from a patient treated with tofacitinib. The receptors stem from a human donor with alopecia areata.

This chain joins TRBV7-8 and TRBJ2-5, with D unresolved. CDR3 length: 11 residues. Germline CDR1 reads SGHVS; CDR2 reads FQNEAQ. V was clipped by 4 bases and J by 5 bases, with 5 bases between them. The CDR3 sequence: CASSSGETQYF. The CDR3 bases are TGTGCCAGCAGCTCTGGGGAGACCCAGTACTTC.

The sample holds a few counts of this clone. The V and J genes are TRBV10-3 and TRBJ1-1, with TRBD1 matching over 8 bases. The V and J ends lost 2 bases and 8 bases, in that order; junction bases with no gene match: 7. The CDR3 extends over 14 amino acids. Germline V gives CDR1 ENHRY, CDR2 SYGVKD. The CDR3 sequence is CAISERADREEAFF. CDR3 coding DNA: TGTGCCATCAGTGAGAGAGCGGACAGGGAGGAAGCTTTCTTT.

This clone showed up just a few times. The chain employs TRBV30 and TRBJ2-3; 10 positions match TRBD2. V trimming: 0 bases; J trimming: 0 bases; junction bases outside the gene matches: 12. Germline CDR1 is GTSNPN and CDR2 is SVGIG (reference sequence). The CDR3 consists of 19 residues. The CDR3 reads CAWSVSRTSGRSSTDTQYF. The CDR3 DNA reads TGTGCCTGGAGTGTATCCCGGACTAGCGGCCGTTCTAGCACAGATACGCAGTATTTT.

The CDR3 here is CASQDFDQAFF. The CDR3 nucleotides are TGTGCCTCACAGGACTTCGACCAAGCTTTCTTT. V usage is TRBV30 and J usage is TRBJ1-1; possible D gene TRBD1, 5 bases. The germline gives CDR1 GTSNPN, CDR2 SVGIG (reference sequence). V dropped 7 bases and J dropped 9 bases, with 15 bases sitting between them. CDR3 length: 11 residues.